The present entry profiles one T cell receptor (beta chain) with its context. Antigen: not known. Purity of each sorted population was above 95%. V was clipped by 7 bases and J by 2 bases; unmatched bases: 10. The CDR3 contains 15 residues. The germline V gene encodes CDR1 MNHNY and CDR2 SVGAGI (reference sequence). The data originate from a study of beta chain features in type 1 diabetes. General observations from the study: A moderate, significant TCRB CDR3 shortening appeared in type 1 diabetes across four CD4+ subsets.

The authors reverse transcribed all of the isolated RNA, so sequencing captured expressed TCRB transcripts. Some clones are missing from TCRdb's copy, which holds only in-frame ones; the method was immunoSEQ multiplex PCR. The sample comprises around 710,000 clones, around 11% of which are singletons, and around 0.12% rests with the top ten. The clonotype originates from a man younger than 40 with type 1 diabetes. The V and J genes are TRBV6-6 and TRBJ2-7; 8 positions match TRBD1. Sequenced: naive CD4+ T cells from blood. In DNA form, the CDR3 reads TGTGCCAGCACCAAGGGGTCAGGGGGCCCCTACGAGCAGTACTTC. Protein product: CASTKGSGGPYEQYF.